These T cell receptor beta chains were read from a single sample in a study of T cells after posttransplantation cyclophosphamide. TCRdb's copy holds only in-frame clones and misses some; the assay was immunoSEQ multiplex PCR. This sample comprises more than 9,500 clones, none seen once only. The specimen sequenced was PBMCs. The origin of the receptors is a woman between 35 and 50 years old in good health, CMV-negative, and a related stem cell transplant donor. Both conserved end residues are part of each CDR3. The order of the fields is CDR3 length, J gene, clone size, V gene, D gene, CDR3 DNA, CDR3 protein. A D gene is named only where the DNA matches it firmly. Some rows have no size entry. The others give once, few or many, or a class for an expanded clone.

length: 14
J: TRBJ2-7
size: many
V: TRBV18
D: TRBD1
DNA: TGTGCCAGCGCGGCGGGACAGGGGGCCAACGAGCAGTACTTC
CDR3: CASAAGQGANEQYF

length: 12
J: TRBJ1-1
size: many
V: TRBV5-5
D: NA
DNA: TGTGCCAGCAGCCTAAATAACTTTCGAGCTTTCTTT
CDR3: CASSLNNFRAFF

length: 15
J: TRBJ2-7
size: many
V: TRBV2
D: NA
DNA: TGTGCCAGTCATCTAGTGGCTAAATCTCTTGGCGAGCAGTACTTC
CDR3: CASHLVAKSLGEQYF

length: 17
J: TRBJ2-5
size: few
V: TRBV5-4
D: TRBD2
DNA: TGTGCCAGCAGCCCGAGAGGCCTAGCGGGGGGCGGGGAGACCCAGTACTTC
CDR3: CASSPRGLAGGGETQYF

length: 16
J: TRBJ2-7
size: many
V: TRBV4-2
D: NA
DNA: TGTGCCAGCAGCCAGGCCCCCTTAGGAGGGCCCTACGAGCAGTACTTC
CDR3: CASSQAPLGGPYEQYF

length: 13
J: TRBJ1-1
size: medium-sized
V: TRBV6-6
D: NA
DNA: TGTGCCAGCAGCGAGGGACAGAACACTGAAGCTTTCTTT
CDR3: CASSEGQNTEAFF

length: 14
J: TRBJ1-1
size: many
V: TRBV7-2
D: NA
DNA: TGTGCCAGCAGCCTCCACGGGGGGTTCACTGAAGCTTTCTTT
CDR3: CASSLHGGFTEAFF

length: 15
J: TRBJ2-1
size: many
V: TRBV9
D: TRBD2
DNA: TGTGCCAGCAGCGTAGGGGTAGCGGGGACCAATGAGCAGTTCTTC
CDR3: CASSVGVAGTNEQFF

length: 14
J: TRBJ2-3
size: many
V: TRBV19
D: TRBD2
DNA: TGTGCCAGTAACGACGGGGGGGTGGGAGATACGCAGTATTTT
CDR3: CASNDGGVGDTQYF

length: 15
J: TRBJ2-7
size: many
V: TRBV6-5
D: TRBD2
DNA: TGTGCCACAAGGGCACAGAGCGGGGGCACCTACGAGCAGTACTTC
CDR3: CATRAQSGGTYEQYF

length: 14
J: TRBJ1-6
size: many
V: TRBV27
D: NA
DNA: TGTGCCAGCACACAGGGTCAGTTAGGATCACCCCTCCACTTT
CDR3: CASTQGQLGSPLHF

length: 11
J: TRBJ1-2
size: many
V: TRBV7-2
D: NA
DNA: TGTGCCAGCAGCCTTTCCTATGGCTACACCTTC
CDR3: CASSLSYGYTF

length: 15
J: TRBJ1-5
size: many
V: TRBV5-1
D: TRBD1
DNA: TGCGCCAGCAGCTTGGCGGGACAGGGCAATCAGCCCCAGCATTTT
CDR3: CASSLAGQGNQPQHF

length: 16
J: TRBJ1-1
size: many
V: TRBV4-2
D: NA
DNA: TGTGCCAGCAGCCAAGTGTTCCCAGACTCGAACACTGAAGCTTTCTTT
CDR3: CASSQVFPDSNTEAFF

length: 11
J: TRBJ2-5
size: NA
V: TRBV7-6
D: NA
DNA: TGTGCCAGCAGCTTCGGAGAGACCCAGTACTTC
CDR3: CASSFGETQYF

length: 15
J: TRBJ2-7
size: many
V: TRBV4-1
D: TRBD2
DNA: TGCGCCAGCAGCCAAGTCCCTAGCGGAGTCTACGAGCAGTACTTC
CDR3: CASSQVPSGVYEQYF

length: 12
J: TRBJ1-2
size: many
V: TRBV7-2
D: NA
DNA: TGTGCCAGCAGCTTAGAAGGGTATGGCTACACCTTC
CDR3: CASSLEGYGYTF